This TCR beta chain was sequenced for a study of tumor and adjacent non-tumor tissue in lung cancer. Study overall: There were roughly 11 adenocarcinoma, a couple of squamous cell carcinoma and 1 small cell lung cancer cases. Samples averaged roughly 4 million productive TCRbeta reads each. Points from the study as a whole: Top 100 clones took a larger repertoire share in normal lung.

RNA was extracted from bulk tissue without any cell sorting. Between August and November 2014, newly diagnosed, chemotherapy-naive lung cancer patients underwent thoracic surgery in China. Worth noting for this clonotype: What it binds is not known.

In germline, CDR1 is DFQATT, CDR2 SNEGSKA (reference sequence). The CDR3 loop spans 19 amino acids. V lost 0 bases and J 9 bases, leaving 33 bases between the germline ends. TCRbeta libraries were built with three rounds of nested PCR, modified from ARM-PCR. MiXCR, applied by TCRdb to the multiplex PCR reads, yields one record per CDR3 protein. Of some 80,000 distinct CDR3 sequences listed, roughly two thirds are singletons. The chain couples TRBV20-1 to TRBJ2-7; tentative D call: TRBD2 (5 bases). This receptor was identified in a woman aged 40 to 50 with non-small cell lung cancer. The sequencing sample was made of lung tumor tissue. The CDR3 DNA reads as TGCAGTGCTAGAGATATCTTTGTGGGCTTGAACGTCAAGACTACGGGGCAGTACTTC. This encodes CSARDIFVGLNVKTTGQYF.